This T cell receptor (beta chain) was captured in a study of blood T cell repertoires in COVID-19. Study at large: Material from acute and convalescent COVID-19 was sourced from the United States, Italy and Spain. In each case, the material was cDNA or gDNA derived from T cells, B-cell-depleted T cells, or PBMCs.

Unmatched junction bases numbered 15, after V lost 6 bases and J lost 5 bases. CDR1 and CDR2 (germline): SGHVS, FQNEAQ. This CDR3 has 18 amino acids. This clone was observed once. In the original workflow: How many nucleated cells were present was estimated from reference gene primer amplification. Libraries were prepared by immunoSEQ multiplex PCR; TCRdb keeps only in-frame clonotypes and omits some of them. D and trimming were read from the DNA, whereas the V and J calls and clone size are those reported in that table. In the table there are about 47,000 clones, roughly 80% of which are singletons. V gene TRBV7-8 combines with J gene TRBJ2-7; 14 bases are a match to TRBD2. This TCR was recovered from a man aged 50-59 years with acute or convalescent COVID-19. Sample: peripheral blood. CDR3 loop: CASSQGLAGAPLLHEQYF. The CDR3 DNA sequence: TGTGCCAGCAGTCAGGGACTAGCGGGAGCGCCTCTCCTCCACGAGCAGTACTTC.